Shown below are 16 T cell receptor beta chains from a single sample sequenced in a study of STAT5B mutations in CD4+ large granular lymphocyte leukemia. Here immunoSEQ multiplex PCR was the method, and the copy in TCRdb shows in-frame clones only, minus some. The sample shows 20,000 to 25,000 clones, around 76% of them seen only once. The specimen was CD4+ T cells from blood buffy coats. These receptor sequences come from a human donor in good health.

The V and J genes are TRBV21-1 and TRBJ2-5; the table's D gene call, TRBD1, was not cross checked with the DNA. TRBV21-1 is noted as a pseudogene. This CDR3 has 15 amino acids. CDR3 DNA: TGTGCCAGCAGTGACCCCGGGACAGGGGCGAAGACCCAGTACTTC. As protein: CASSDPGTGAKTQYF.

This chain joins TRBV6-5 and TRBJ2-7; a weak D match, TRBD2 (6 bases). This CDR3 has 15 residues. V lost 3 bases, J lost 0 bases, and 12 bases lay in between. Germline lookup yields CDR1 MNHEY and CDR2 SVGAGI. The CDR3 DNA reads TGTGCCAGCAGTTATTCGGGGGTTAGCTCCTACGAGCAGTACTTC. Its protein is CASSYSGVSSYEQYF.

The chain carries TRBV19 and TRBJ1-6; no reliable D call. There are 13 residues in the CDR3. CDR1 is LNHDA and CDR2 is SQIVND in the germline V gene (reference sequence). Trimming removed 6 bases from V and 4 bases from J, with 7 bases in between. The CDR3 is CASRLTYNSPLHF. DNA for the CDR3: TGTGCCAGTAGGCTGACTTATAATTCACCCCTCCACTTT.

The CDR3 coding sequence is TGTGCCAGCAGCCCCCGGCCAGGTACCTACGAGCAGTACTTC. As protein: CASSPRPGTYEQYF. The J gene is TRBJ2-7, the V gene TRBV14; D ambiguous. Germline V gene sequence: CDR1 SGHDN, CDR2 FVKESK. This CDR3 is 14 amino acids long. Trimming left V 4 bases short and J 2 bases short, with 12 bases between.

The genes are TRBV6-1 and TRBJ2-3; D may be TRBD1 or TRBD2 (5 bases each). Germline CDR1 MNHNS, CDR2 SASEGT. V lost 7 bases to trimming and J lost 7 bases, with 18 bases between them. CDR3 length: 14 residues. For the CDR3, the DNA is TGTGCCAGCACCGGGACCGTCACCCTTAATACGCAGTATTTT. It translates to CASTGTVTLNTQYF.

The rearrangement uses TRBV12-1 and TRBJ2-1. TRBV12-1 corresponds to a pseudogene. The CDR3 has 16 amino acids. CDR3 in DNA: TGTGCCAGCAGCTCCTTAACTGAGGGGCACTACAATGAGCAGTTCTTC. Its protein product is CASSSLTEGHYNEQFF.

The chain recombines TRBV4-3 with TRBJ2-3; 8 bases fit TRBD2. The CDR3 covers 16 residues. From germline, CDR1 is LGHNA and CDR2 YSLEER. V lost 4 bases to trimming and J lost 0 bases; unmatched junction nucleotides: 6. CDR3 in amino acids: CASSRAGGRSTDTQYF. The CDR3 region has the DNA TGCGCCAGCAGCCGCGCGGGGGGACGTAGCACAGATACGCAGTATTTT.

The V and J genes are TRBV15 and TRBJ2-7, with D perhaps TRBD1 (6 bases). V dropped 3 bases and J dropped 5 bases, with 20 bases sitting between them. Germline CDR1 reads LNHNV; CDR2 reads YYDKDF (reference sequence). The CDR3 spans 16 residues. The DNA for the CDR3 is TGTGCCACCAGCAGCGCCCCGCAGGGGACGAGGGACGAGCAGTACTTC. Residues: CATSSAPQGTRDEQYF.

The chain combines TRBV11-2 with TRBJ2-3; D is possibly TRBD1 or TRBD2 (5 bases each). V lost 2 bases to trimming and J lost 5 bases, with 11 bases between them. The CDR3 is made up of 14 amino acids. Germline V gene lookup returns CDR1 SGHAT and CDR2 FQNNGV. The CDR3 DNA reads as TGTGCCAGCAGCTTAAAAGGGGCGGGAGATACGCAGTATTTT. Amino acid sequence: CASSLKGAGDTQYF. The full variable domain, with the rest looked up from reference TRBV11-2 and TRBJ2-3, is EAGVAQSPRYKIIEKRQSVAFWCNPISGHATLYWYQQILGQGPKLLIQFQNNGVVDDSQLPKDRFSAERLKGVDSTLKIQPAKLEDSAVYLCASSLKGAGDTQYFGPGTRLTVL.

This rearrangement joins TRBV6-5 to TRBJ1-1, with 10 positions matching TRBD1. V lost 4 bases to trimming and J lost 7 bases; unmatched junction nucleotides: 6. Germline assignment: CDR1 MNHEY and CDR2 SVGAGI. The CDR3 has 14 residues. The CDR3 protein is CASSLRQGAGEAFF. The CDR3 coding sequence is TGTGCCAGCAGTTTGCGACAGGGGGCGGGTGAAGCTTTCTTT.

This clone appeared once. J is TRBJ1-6 and V is TRBV28; no definite D call. The CDR3 runs 14 residues. Germline V gives CDR1 MDHEN, CDR2 SYDVKM. Trimming removed 10 bases at V and 6 bases at J, with 16 bases between. The chain's CDR3 is CATRPRVGNSPLHF. DNA of the CDR3: TGTGCCACCCGGCCCCGGGTCGGTAATTCACCCCTCCACTTT.

The genes are TRBV7-2 and TRBJ2-7; D is unclear. CDR1 and CDR2 from the germline V gene are SGHTA and FQGNSA. The V and J ends lost 1 base and 8 bases respectively, with 18 bases between them. This CDR3 is built from 15 residues. In DNA form, the CDR3 reads TGTGCCAGCAGCTTAGGTAATGTTGGGATTGGGAAGCAGTACTTC. Residues: CASSLGNVGIGKQYF. Together with reference TRBV7-2 and TRBJ2-7, the CDR3 gives the full variable domain: GAGVSQSPSNKVTEKGKDVELRCDPISGHTALYWYRQSLGQGLEFLIYFQGNSAPDKSGLPSDRFSAERTGGSVSTLTIQRTQQEDSAVYLCASSLGNVGIGKQYFGPGTRLTVT.

The rearrangement uses TRBV10-3 and TRBJ1-1; no clear D. Germline loops: CDR1 ENHRY, CDR2 SYGVKD. The CDR3 has 13 amino acids. V lost 0 bases and J 6 bases, leaving 8 bases between the germline ends. The CDR3 DNA sequence: TGTGCCATCAGTGAGTCGAGGGTGGCTGAAGCTTTCTTT. This encodes CAISESRVAEAFF.

The gene calls are TRBV28 and TRBJ2-3, with 7 bases fitting TRBD1. Germline trimming cut 2 bases from V and 2 bases from J; bases unmatched to any gene: 4. The CDR3 is made up of 15 amino acids. The germline V gene has CDR1 MDHEN and CDR2 SYDVKM. The CDR3 nucleotides are TGTGCCAGCAGTTTAAACAGGGGCAACACAGATACGCAGTATTTT. It encodes CASSLNRGNTDTQYF.

The V call is TRBV7-9, the J call TRBJ2-3; 9 bases match TRBD1. CDR1 is SEHNR, CDR2 FQNEAQ, per germline (reference sequence). The CDR3 spans 15 residues. The V and J ends lost 5 bases and 5 bases, in that order; junction bases with no gene match: 8. The CDR3 here is CASSPTGGDRDTQYF. The CDR3 DNA follows: TGTGCCAGCAGCCCGACAGGGGGGGACAGAGATACGCAGTATTTT.

The chain joins TRBV5-6 to TRBJ1-4, with a tentative D call TRBD1 (6 bases). CDR1 and CDR2 (germline): SGHDT, YYEEEE. The CDR3 totals 15 residues. Deletions cut 2 bases from V and 1 base from J, with 9 bases between. This CDR3 reads CASSLGQKTNEKLFF. CDR3 nucleotides: TGTGCCAGCAGCTTAGGACAGAAAACTAATGAAAAACTGTTTTTT.